The 24 T cell receptor beta chains below were found in one sample sequenced in a study of CD8 T cells in ankylosing spondylitis. TCRdb used MiXCR to reprocess the 5' RACE reads, holding one entry per CDR3 protein. The sample holds about 360,000 distinct CDR3 sequences, about 20% seen once. Sequenced: blood, either unsorted or a sorted T cell fraction (not recorded which). Receptor source: a male donor with ankylosing spondylitis or in good health (not recorded which).

In its sample, this clonotype was seen a few times. Its ends do not fully match the called genes, so a read error is possible. The rearrangement uses TRBV7-9 and TRBJ2-1; TRBD2 might be the D (5 bases). The CDR3 covers 17 residues. Germline lookup yields CDR1 SEHNR and CDR2 FQNEAQ (reference sequence). CDR3 residues: CASSLARLAKTHNEQFF. CDR3 in DNA: TGCGCCAGCAGCTTAGCGCGGCTAGCAAAGACCCACAATGAGCAGTTCTTC.

V usage is TRBV20-1 and J usage is TRBJ2-3; D gene unclear. The V end lost 0 bases, the J end lost 4 bases, and 17 bases lay between the germline ends. This CDR3 has 16 residues. The germline V gene has CDR1 DFQATT and CDR2 SNEGSKA (reference sequence). The CDR3 loop reads CSARDFVKVGPDTQYF. CDR3 nucleotides: TGCAGTGCTAGAGATTTCGTAAAGGTCGGCCCAGATACGCAGTATTTT.

This chain links TRBV7-9 with TRBJ2-5; the D is unclear. The V gene lost 3 bases and the J gene lost 5 bases, with 7 bases spanning the gap. The CDR3 totals 12 residues. CDR1 and CDR2 from the germline V gene are SEHNR and FQNEAQ (reference sequence). CDR3 sequence reads: CASSLGIETQYF. The CDR3 DNA reads TGTGCCAGCAGCTTGGGCATTGAGACCCAGTACTTC. Supplemented by reference TRBV7-9 and TRBJ2-5, the full variable domain reads DTGVSQNPRHKITKRGQNVTFRCDPISEHNRLYWYRQTLGQGPEFLTYFQNEAQLEKSRLLSDRFSAERPKGSFSTLEIQRTEQGDSAMYLCASSLGIETQYFGPGTRLLVL.

This clonotype has a count of ten or more. The chain is built from TRBV29-1 and TRBJ2-2; a possible D gene is TRBD2 (6 bases). Trimming shortened V by 1 base and J by 3 bases, and 6 bases separated the two germline ends. The CDR3 extends over 13 amino acids. The V gene's germline CDR1 is SQVTM and CDR2 ANQGSEA. The CDR3 coding sequence is TGCAGCGTTGAAGCGGGGGACACCGGGGAGCTGTTTTTT. Translated: CSVEAGDTGELFF.

The chain uses TRBV9 and TRBJ2-5; the match to TRBD2 covers 13 bases. Trimming at V came to 7 bases and at J to 5 bases, leaving 8 bases not matched to a gene. Germline V gene lookup returns CDR1 SGDLS and CDR2 YYNGEE. The CDR3 length is 15 residues. CDR3 in DNA: TGTGCCAGCGGGAGGACTAGCGGGGGTTGGGAGACCCAGTACTTC. Encoded protein: CASGRTSGGWETQYF.

V is TRBV6-1 and J is TRBJ2-7; tentatively, D is TRBD1 or TRBD2 (5 bases each). Germline-derived CDR1 and CDR2 are MNHNS and SASEGT. The germline V and J ends were trimmed by 7 bases and 3 bases, with 16 bases remaining between them. This CDR3 is built from 14 residues. The CDR3 DNA sequence: TGTGCCAGCAAAGGGAGCAGGGAGTACTACGAGCAGTACTTC. Amino acids: CASKGSREYYEQYF.

This clonotype showed up just a few times. This sequence joins TRBV27 and TRBJ2-3; maybe TRBD2 (5 bases). The V end was cut by 6 bases, the J end by 0 bases, with 13 bases between. This CDR3 is built from 15 residues. In germline, CDR1 is MNHEY, CDR2 SMNVEV (reference sequence). CDR3 nucleotide sequence: TGTGCCAGCAGCACCCGAGGGCTAAGCACAGATACGCAGTATTTT. Its translation is CASSTRGLSTDTQYF.

This clonotype was seen repeatedly, ten times or more. The chain links TRBV12-3 or TRBV12-4 to TRBJ2-1, with 13 bases identical to TRBD2. V lost 3 bases, J lost 7 bases, and 9 bases stayed unmatched. The length of the CDR3 is 17 residues. The CDR3 DNA is TGTGCCAGCAGTTTGGGTCTACTAGCGGGGGGGCCGAATGAGCAGTTCTTC. Amino acids: CASSLGLLAGGPNEQFF.

This clonotype was seen repeatedly, ten times or more. V gene TRBV6-1 combines with J gene TRBJ2-3; 11 bases align to TRBD1. The CDR3 totals 14 residues. CDR1 is MNHNS, CDR2 SASEGT, per germline. Losses at the gene ends were 7 bases for V and 5 bases for J; bases not matched to a gene: 5. CDR3 region: CASNTGTGGDTQYF. The CDR3 region has the DNA TGTGCCAGCAACACTGGGACAGGGGGAGATACGCAGTATTTT.

The CDR3 DNA reads TGTGCCAGCAGCTTACTACCCACAGATACGCAGTATTTT. This translates into CASSLLPTDTQYF. J is TRBJ2-3 and V is TRBV7-6, with D uncertain. Looked up from germline, CDR1 is SGHVS and CDR2 is FNYEAQ. Trimming removed 2 bases from V and 2 bases from J, with 5 bases in between. This CDR3 has 13 residues.

This clonotype was counted only a few times. CDR3 DNA: TGTGCCATCAGACGCGACAGTTACAATGAGCAGTTCTTC. This codes for CAIRRDSYNEQFF. The V and J genes are TRBV10-3 and TRBJ2-1, with D possibly TRBD1 on 5 matching bases. V was pared by 6 bases and J by 4 bases, with 10 bases between. This CDR3 is built from 13 residues. Germline CDR1 ENHRY, CDR2 SYGVKD.

The chain recombines TRBV20-1 with TRBJ1-5; 7 bases are a match to TRBD1. CDR3 length equals 12 residues. Germline V gives CDR1 DFQATT, CDR2 SNEGSKA (reference sequence). V gave up 5 bases and J gave up 4 bases; unmatched junction bases: 2. CDR3 in amino acids: CSAAGGNQPQHF. The CDR3 DNA follows: TGCAGTGCTGCAGGGGGGAATCAGCCCCAGCATTTT.

The table lists this clonotype with a few counts. The chain carries TRBV20-1 and TRBJ2-1; D perhaps matches TRBD1 (6 bases). V dropped 3 bases and J dropped 5 bases, with 11 bases sitting between them. CDR1 and CDR2 (germline): DFQATT, SNEGSKA (reference sequence). The CDR3 extends over 13 amino acids. CDR3 DNA: TGCAGTGCTAGCCTTTGGACAGACAATGAGCAGTTCTTC. Protein sequence: CSASLWTDNEQFF.

This clonotype came up a few times. The genes are TRBV20-1 and TRBJ1-1; D is unclear. This CDR3 has 13 residues. The ends were cut back, 3 bases at V and 4 bases at J, with 12 bases in the middle. CDR1 is DFQATT and CDR2 is SNEGSKA in the germline V gene (reference sequence). CDR3 sequence: CSARGGGSTEAFF. The CDR3 DNA sequence: TGCAGTGCTAGGGGAGGAGGGAGCACTGAAGCTTTCTTT.

A few counts support this clonotype. A junction boundary mismatches the germline segment, possibly from a read error. The chain employs TRBV5-1 and TRBJ1-2, with a tentative D call TRBD1 (5 bases). The germline gives CDR1 SGHRS, CDR2 YFSETQ. The CDR3 is made up of 14 amino acids. The CDR3: CASSLEGPAYGYNF. CDR3 coding DNA: TGCGCCAGCAGCTTGGAGGGACCAGCTTATGGCTACAACTTC. The full variable domain, its missing parts supplied by reference TRBV5-1 and TRBJ1-2, is KAGVTQTPRYLIKTRGQQVTLSCSPISGHRSVSWYQQTPGQGLQFLFEYFSETQRNKGNFPGRFSGRQFSNSRSEMNVSTLELGDSALYLCASSLEGPAYGYNFGSGTRLTVV.

This clonotype was recorded a few times. The chain joins TRBV30 to TRBJ2-3, with D possibly matching TRBD2 (5 bases). Germline CDR1 GTSNPN, CDR2 SVGIG (reference sequence). There are 15 residues in the CDR3. Between the trimmed V and J ends, which lost 3 bases and 0 bases, there was a span of 13 bases. The CDR3 DNA is TGTGCCTGGAGAATCGACTACCTGAGCACAGATACGCAGTATTTT. Its protein is CAWRIDYLSTDTQYF.

This sequence joins TRBV2 and TRBJ2-1, with D unclear. V lost 5 bases and J lost 0, with 11 bases in between. Germline V gives CDR1 SNHLY, CDR2 FYNNEI. The CDR3 loop spans 15 amino acids. The DNA of the CDR3 is TGTGCCAGCAGTTTGATACTCGACTCCTACAATGAGCAGTTCTTC. This codes for CASSLILDSYNEQFF.

This clonotype was picked up many times. The DNA is omitted, as the CDR3 cannot be located on it reliably, and the CDR3 follows TCRdb's listing. The gene calls are TRBV10-3 and TRBJ2-1; the D call in the table, TRBD2, was not verified against the DNA. Germline V CDR1 and CDR2: ENHRY, SYGVKD. The CDR3 adds up to 17 amino acids, both ends counted. The chain's CDR3 is CAISVEGLENFGNEQFF.

This clonotype was counted a single time. V and J are TRBV12-3 or TRBV12-4 and TRBJ1-1; TRBD1 might be the D (6 bases). The CDR3 runs to 14 residues. V was clipped by 7 bases and J by 6 bases, with 18 bases between them. In nucleotides, the CDR3 is TGTGCCAGCAATAACCCGACAGGTCGCCCTGAAGCTTTCTTT. Amino acid sequence: CASNNPTGRPEAFF.

The rearrangement joins TRBV13 to TRBJ2-3; D could derive from TRBD1 or TRBD2 (6 bases each). The germline CDR1 and CDR2 sequences are PRHDT and FYEKMQ (reference sequence). The CDR3 totals 14 residues. The V and J ends lost 2 bases and 4 bases respectively, with 10 bases between them. The CDR3 reads CASSLKGGADTQYF. CDR3 DNA: TGTGCCAGCAGCTTAAAGGGGGGTGCAGATACGCAGTATTTT. The entire variable domain, with the rest obtained from reference TRBV13 and TRBJ2-3, is as follows: AAGVIQSPRHLIKEKRETATLKCYPIPRHDTVYWYQQGPGQDPQFLISFYEKMQSDKGSIPDRFSAQQFSDYHSELNMSSLELGDSALYFCASSLKGGADTQYFGPGTRLTVL.

The table lists this clonotype with a few counts. This chain links TRBV12-3 or TRBV12-4 with TRBJ2-6; 8 bases align to TRBD1. The CDR3 runs 16 residues. V lost 6 bases, J lost 2 bases, and 6 bases stayed unmatched. The CDR3 is CASRTGGPTGANVLTF. The CDR3 DNA follows: TGTGCCAGCAGAACAGGGGGGCCAACTGGGGCCAACGTCCTGACTTTC.

The V call is TRBV29-1, the J call TRBJ2-7; possible D gene TRBD2, 5 bases. Trimming removed 6 bases from V and 4 bases from J, with 13 bases in between. This CDR3 has 12 residues. The germline CDR1 and CDR2 sequences are SQVTM and ANQGSEA. The CDR3 DNA reads as TGCAGCGTAGCCGGGAACCAATACGAGCAGTACTTC. This encodes CSVAGNQYEQYF.

Only a few counts were recorded for this clonotype. This CDR3 is CASGRTSGGSEQYF. As DNA, the CDR3 is TGTGCCTCCGGCAGGACTAGCGGGGGAAGCGAGCAGTACTTC. The V call is TRBV9, the J call TRBJ2-7; 13 nucleotides match TRBD2. Germline assignment: CDR1 SGDLS and CDR2 YYNGEE. V trimming: 10 bases; J trimming: 6 bases; junction bases outside the gene matches: 10. This CDR3 is 14 amino acids long.

In this sample, this clonotype turned up a few times. The chain links TRBV4-2 to TRBJ2-7; TRBD2 matches at 11 bases. V lost 1 base to trimming and J lost 4 bases; unmatched junction nucleotides: 3. Germline-derived CDR1 and CDR2 are LGHNA and YNFKEQ. CDR3 length: 15 residues. CDR3 DNA: TGTGCCAGCAGCCAAGGGCTAGCGGGGGGTTACGAGCAGTACTTC. This sequence encodes CASSQGLAGGYEQYF.